This T cell receptor beta chain was found in a study of blood T cell repertoires in COVID-19 (dated by TCRdb to the early 2020s). Notes on the research overall: Collaborator samples came from the United States, Italy and Spain and covered acute and convalescent phases of COVID-19. The samples were drawn from two sources: the first 160 participants of the ongoing ImmuneRACE study, and 1,000 to 1,500 subjects contributed by 6 global collaborators. Where available, HLA class I and class II types were obtained from metadata supplied by the sample provider rather than from assay-based typing. A de-identified subject ID, COVID-19 status, age in years and sex were almost always included in the sample metadata. The repertoires were released in a freely available public database intended as a resource for research on the immune response to SARS-CoV-2. The prospective study material was composed of cDNA or gDNA derived from T cells, B-cell-depleted T cells, or PBMCs. The dataset comprised deeply sampled blood TCRbeta repertoires from subjects exposed to, actively infected with, or recovered from COVID-19.

As regards this clone: The antigen it recognizes is unknown. Qualities for individual bases were not recorded, and no much larger clone is one base off.

Another Seattle source contributed samples from volunteer blood donors who had recovered from COVID-19. Collaborating institutions collected whole blood in K2EDTA tubes following their own protocols. For TCRbeta analysis, collaborator samples were shipped as frozen whole blood, as isolated PBMCs, or as DNA extracted from either sample type. TCRbeta CDR3 regions were amplified from genomic DNA by means of the immunoSEQ Assay, a bias-controlled multiplex PCR. As for how the authors treated the data: Within the assay, amplification of reference gene primers was used to estimate how many nucleated cells each sample contained. To quantify the absolute abundance of each unique TCRbeta CDR3 rearrangement, sequence reads were collapsed and filtered. Productive Simpson clonality was computed per sample as the square root of Simpson's diversity index over productive rearrangements. Here the immuneACCESS table is served through TCRdb, limited to in-frame sequences with V and J called. Missing clones are a known gap in these copies; in checked studies unresolved V genes cover under half, and the rest lacks a known reason. The D gene and trimming were derived from the DNA, and the V and J assignments and clone size from that table. This sample holds fewer than 200,000 clones; 80% to 90% were observed only once. The ten largest clones represent 7.7% of the sample.

The junction carries 19 bases between V and J, which are trimmed by 7 bases and 4 bases respectively. From the cysteine up to the phenylalanine, the CDR3 has a length of 15 residues. Left in the record is the CDR3 DNA by itself, 45 bases read in frame from the first base. The germline V gene (reference sequence) provides CDR1 LGHDT and CDR2 YNNKEL. Overall study outcomes, separate from this receptor: How much clinical and demographic metadata was included differed by source and by participant, and the metadata was provided uncurated.

The origin of this receptor is a man in his forties who had recovered from COVID-19. The V gene is TRBV3-1 (or the pseudogene TRBV3-2) and the J gene is TRBJ1-2; TRBD1 is a possible D gene, resting on 6 matching bases. The sequencing input was peripheral blood. The CDR3 protein sequence reads: CASTPWTEVTYGYTF. At the DNA level, the sequence is TGTGCCAGCACCCCTTGGACAGAGGTTACCTATGGCTACACCTTC.